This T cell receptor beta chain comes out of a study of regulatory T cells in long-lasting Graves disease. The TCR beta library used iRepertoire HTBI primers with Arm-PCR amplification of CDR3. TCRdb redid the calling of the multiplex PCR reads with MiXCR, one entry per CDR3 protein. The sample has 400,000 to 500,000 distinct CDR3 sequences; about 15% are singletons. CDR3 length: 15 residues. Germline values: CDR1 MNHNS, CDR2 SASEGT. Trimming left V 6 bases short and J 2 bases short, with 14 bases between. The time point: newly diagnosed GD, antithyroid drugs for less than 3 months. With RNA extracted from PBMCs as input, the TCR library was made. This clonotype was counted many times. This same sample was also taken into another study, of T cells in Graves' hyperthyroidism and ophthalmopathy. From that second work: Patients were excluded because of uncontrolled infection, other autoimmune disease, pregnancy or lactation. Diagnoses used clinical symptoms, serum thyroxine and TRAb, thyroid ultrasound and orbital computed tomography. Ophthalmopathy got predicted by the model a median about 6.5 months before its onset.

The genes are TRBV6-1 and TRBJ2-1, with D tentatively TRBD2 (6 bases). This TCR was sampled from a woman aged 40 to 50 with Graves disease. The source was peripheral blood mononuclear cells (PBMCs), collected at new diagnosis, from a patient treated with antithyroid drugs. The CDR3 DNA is TGTGCCAGCAGCCCACTCGCGGGACCCTACAATGAGCAGTTCTTC. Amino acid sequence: CASSPLAGPYNEQFF.